This T cell receptor beta chain was found in a study of T cell responses to AZD1222 COVID-19 vaccine. This CDR3 is built from 16 residues. V lost 5 bases and J lost 0; bases outside the gene matches: 3. In germline, CDR1 is SGHTA, CDR2 FQGNSA. Here immunoSEQ multiplex PCR was the method, and the copy in TCRdb shows in-frame clones only, minus some. Of about 84,000 clones detected, about 86% appear once; the ten largest clones hold less than 6.5%. The V and J genes are TRBV7-2 and TRBJ2-6; 8 bases agree with TRBD1. The starting material was peripheral blood, obtained 28 days after the second AZD1222 dose. The clonotype comes from an adult who received the AZD1222 COVID-19 vaccine. Here the CDR3 DNA reads TGTGCCAGCAGCAGGGACAGGAGCTCTGGGGCCAACGTCCTGACTTTC. This translates into CASSRDRSSGANVLTF.